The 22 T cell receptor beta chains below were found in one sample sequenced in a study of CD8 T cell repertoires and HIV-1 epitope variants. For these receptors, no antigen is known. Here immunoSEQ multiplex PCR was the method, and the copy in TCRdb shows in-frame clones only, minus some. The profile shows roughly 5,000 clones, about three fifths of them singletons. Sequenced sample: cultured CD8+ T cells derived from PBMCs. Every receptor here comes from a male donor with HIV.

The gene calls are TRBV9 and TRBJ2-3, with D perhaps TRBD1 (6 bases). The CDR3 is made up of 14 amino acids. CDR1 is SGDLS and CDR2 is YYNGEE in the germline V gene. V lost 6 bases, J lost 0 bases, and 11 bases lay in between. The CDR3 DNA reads TGTGCCAGCAAGAGTACAGGGAGCACAGATACGCAGTATTTT. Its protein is CASKSTGSTDTQYF.

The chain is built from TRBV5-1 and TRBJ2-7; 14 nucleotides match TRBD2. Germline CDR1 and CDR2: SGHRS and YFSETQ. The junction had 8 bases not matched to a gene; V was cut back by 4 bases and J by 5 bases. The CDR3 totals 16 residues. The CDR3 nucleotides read TGCGCCAGCAGCCCGGGGACTAGCGGGAGTTATGACGAGCAGTACTTC. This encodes CASSPGTSGSYDEQYF.

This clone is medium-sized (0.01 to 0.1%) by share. The CDR3 coding sequence is TGTGCCAGCAGCCAGGGGAACACTGAAGCTTTCTTT. This gives the protein CASSQGNTEAFF. This sequence joins TRBV2 and TRBJ1-1; TRBD1 might be the D (5 bases). The CDR3 totals 12 residues. CDR1 is SNHLY and CDR2 is FYNNEI in the germline V gene. Trimming cost V 6 bases and J 1 base, with 6 bases left between them.

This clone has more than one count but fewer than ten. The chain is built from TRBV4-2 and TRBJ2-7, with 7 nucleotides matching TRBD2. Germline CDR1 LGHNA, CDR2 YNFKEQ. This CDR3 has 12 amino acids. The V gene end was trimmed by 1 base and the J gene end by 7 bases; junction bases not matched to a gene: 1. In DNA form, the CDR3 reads TGTGCCAGCAGCCAAGCCGGGGGGGAGCAGTACTTC. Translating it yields CASSQAGGEQYF.

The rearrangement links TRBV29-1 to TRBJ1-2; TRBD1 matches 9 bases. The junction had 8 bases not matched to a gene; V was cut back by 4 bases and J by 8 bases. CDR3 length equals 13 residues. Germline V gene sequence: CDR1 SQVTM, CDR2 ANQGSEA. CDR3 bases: TGCAGCGTTGGTGGACAGGGGATCAAGGGCTACACCTTC. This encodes CSVGGQGIKGYTF.

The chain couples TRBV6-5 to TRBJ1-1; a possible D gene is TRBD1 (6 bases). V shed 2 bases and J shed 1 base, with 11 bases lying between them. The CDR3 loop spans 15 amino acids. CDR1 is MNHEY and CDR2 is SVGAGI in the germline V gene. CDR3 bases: TGTGCCAGCAGTTACATGGGACACGCGAACACTGAAGCTTTCTTT. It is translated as CASSYMGHANTEAFF.

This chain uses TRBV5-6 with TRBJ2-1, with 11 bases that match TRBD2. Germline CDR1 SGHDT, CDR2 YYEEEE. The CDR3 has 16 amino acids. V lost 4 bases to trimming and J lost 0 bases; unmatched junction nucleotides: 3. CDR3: CASSGSGRVSYNEQFF. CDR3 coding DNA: TGTGCCAGCAGCGGTAGCGGGAGGGTCTCCTACAATGAGCAGTTCTTC.

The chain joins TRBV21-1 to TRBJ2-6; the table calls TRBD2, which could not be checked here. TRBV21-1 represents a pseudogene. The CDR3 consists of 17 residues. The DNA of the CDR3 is TGTGCCAGCAGCAAAGCACCAGCGGGAGCTGGGGCCAACGTCCTGACTTTC. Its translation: CASSKAPAGAGANVLTF.

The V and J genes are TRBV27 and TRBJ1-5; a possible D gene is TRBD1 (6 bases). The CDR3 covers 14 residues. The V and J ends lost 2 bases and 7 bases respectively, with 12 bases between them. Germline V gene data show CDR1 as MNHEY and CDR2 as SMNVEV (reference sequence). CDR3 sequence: CASSLGAGAQPQHF. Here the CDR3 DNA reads TGTGCCAGCAGTTTAGGGGCAGGGGCACAGCCCCAGCATTTT.

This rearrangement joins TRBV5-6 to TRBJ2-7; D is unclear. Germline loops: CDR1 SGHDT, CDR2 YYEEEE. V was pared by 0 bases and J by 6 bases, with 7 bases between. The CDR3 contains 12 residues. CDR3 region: CASSLALAEQYF. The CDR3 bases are TGTGCCAGCAGCTTGGCGCTTGCCGAGCAGTACTTC.

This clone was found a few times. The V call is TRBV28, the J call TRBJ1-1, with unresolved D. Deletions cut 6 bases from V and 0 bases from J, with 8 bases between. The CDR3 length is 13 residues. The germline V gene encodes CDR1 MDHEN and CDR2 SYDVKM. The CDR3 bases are TGTGCCAGCAGCCCAGGCCTGAACACTGAAGCTTTCTTT. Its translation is CASSPGLNTEAFF.

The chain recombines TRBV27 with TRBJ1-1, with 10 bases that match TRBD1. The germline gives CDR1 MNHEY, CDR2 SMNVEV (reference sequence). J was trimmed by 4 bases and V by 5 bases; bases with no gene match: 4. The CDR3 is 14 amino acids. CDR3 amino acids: CASSTRTGGTEAFF. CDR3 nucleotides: TGTGCCAGCAGTACAAGGACAGGGGGCACTGAAGCTTTCTTT.

As DNA, the CDR3 is TGTGCCAGCACCAATGACCTGGTGAACACTGAAGCTTTCTTT. Translation: CASTNDLVNTEAFF. V is TRBV6-5 and J is TRBJ1-1, with D uncertain. Trimming removed 7 bases from V and 0 bases from J, with 12 bases in between. This CDR3 is 14 amino acids long. The germline V gene encodes CDR1 MNHEY and CDR2 SVGAGI.

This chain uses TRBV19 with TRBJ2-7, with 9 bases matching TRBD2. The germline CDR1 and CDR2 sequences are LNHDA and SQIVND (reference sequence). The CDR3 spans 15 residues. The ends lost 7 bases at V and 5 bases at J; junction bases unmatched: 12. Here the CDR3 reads CASTVSGTSFDEQYF. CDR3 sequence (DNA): TGTGCCAGTACTGTCTCCGGGACTAGCTTTGACGAGCAGTACTTC.

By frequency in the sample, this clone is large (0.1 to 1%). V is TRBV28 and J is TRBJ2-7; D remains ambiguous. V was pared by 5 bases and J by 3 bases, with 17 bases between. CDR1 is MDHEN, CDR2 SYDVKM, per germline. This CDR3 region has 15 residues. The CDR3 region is CASSPRLGDLYEQYF. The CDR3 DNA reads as TGTGCCAGCAGTCCCCGACTGGGCGACCTCTACGAGCAGTACTTC.

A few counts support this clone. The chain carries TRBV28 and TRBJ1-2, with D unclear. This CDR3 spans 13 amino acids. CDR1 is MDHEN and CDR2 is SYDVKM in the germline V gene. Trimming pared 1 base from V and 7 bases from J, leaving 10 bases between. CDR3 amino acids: CASSLSGAGGYTF. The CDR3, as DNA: TGTGCCAGCAGTTTATCCGGCGCCGGTGGCTACACCTTC.

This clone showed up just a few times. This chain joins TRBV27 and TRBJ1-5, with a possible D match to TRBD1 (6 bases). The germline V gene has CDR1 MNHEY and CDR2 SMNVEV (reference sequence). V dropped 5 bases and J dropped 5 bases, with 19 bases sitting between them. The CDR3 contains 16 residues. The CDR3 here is CASSQGSGTPYQPQHF. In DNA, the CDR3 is TGTGCCAGCAGTCAGGGGAGCGGGACACCATATCAGCCCCAGCATTTT.

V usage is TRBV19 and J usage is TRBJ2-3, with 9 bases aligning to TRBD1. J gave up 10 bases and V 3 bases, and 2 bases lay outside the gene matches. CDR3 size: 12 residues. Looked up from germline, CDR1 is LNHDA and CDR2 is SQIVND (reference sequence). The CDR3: CASSMGQGAQYF. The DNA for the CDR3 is TGTGCCAGTAGTATGGGACAGGGCGCGCAGTATTTT.

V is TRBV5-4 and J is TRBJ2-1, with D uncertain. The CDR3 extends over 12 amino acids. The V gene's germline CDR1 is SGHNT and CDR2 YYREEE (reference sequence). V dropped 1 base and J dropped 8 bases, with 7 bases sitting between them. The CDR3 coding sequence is TGTGCCAGCAGCTTGAACTTGGATGAGCAGTTCTTC. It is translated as CASSLNLDEQFF.

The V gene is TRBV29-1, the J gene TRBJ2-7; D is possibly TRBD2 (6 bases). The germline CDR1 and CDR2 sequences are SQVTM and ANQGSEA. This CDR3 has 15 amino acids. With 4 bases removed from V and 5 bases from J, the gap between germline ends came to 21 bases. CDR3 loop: CSVGGGVGRLNEQYF. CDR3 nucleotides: TGCAGCGTTGGGGGCGGGGTGGGTCGGTTGAACGAGCAGTACTTC.

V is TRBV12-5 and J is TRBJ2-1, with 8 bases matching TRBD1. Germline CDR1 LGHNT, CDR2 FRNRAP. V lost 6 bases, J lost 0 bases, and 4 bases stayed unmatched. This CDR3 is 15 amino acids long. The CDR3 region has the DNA TGTGCTAGTGGACGAGGACAGGGCTCCTACAATGAGCAGTTCTTC. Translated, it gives CASGRGQGSYNEQFF.

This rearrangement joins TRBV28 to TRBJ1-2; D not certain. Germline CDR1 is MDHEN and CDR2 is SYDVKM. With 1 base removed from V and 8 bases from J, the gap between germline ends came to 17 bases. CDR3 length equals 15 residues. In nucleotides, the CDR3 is TGTGCCAGCAGTTTATTCCGGTTTAATTTGGCCGGCTACACCTTC. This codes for CASSLFRFNLAGYTF.